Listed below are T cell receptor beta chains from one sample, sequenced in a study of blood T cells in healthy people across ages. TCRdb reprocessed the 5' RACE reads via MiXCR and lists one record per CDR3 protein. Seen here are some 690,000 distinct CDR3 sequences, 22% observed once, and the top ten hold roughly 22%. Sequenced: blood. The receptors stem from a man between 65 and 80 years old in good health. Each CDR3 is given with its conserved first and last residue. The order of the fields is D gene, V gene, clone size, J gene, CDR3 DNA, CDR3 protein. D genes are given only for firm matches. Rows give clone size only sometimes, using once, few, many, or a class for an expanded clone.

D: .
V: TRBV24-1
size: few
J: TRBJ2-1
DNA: TGTGCCACCAGTGATTTGCAGAAGGGCGGTGCCAATGAGCAGTTCTTC
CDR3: CATSDLQKGGANEQFF

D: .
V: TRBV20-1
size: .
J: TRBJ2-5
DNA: TGCAGTGCTGCCCTCCGGCGGGCAGTACAAGAGACCCAGTACTTC
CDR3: CSAALRRAVQETQYF

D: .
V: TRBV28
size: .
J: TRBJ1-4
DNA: TGTGCCAGCAGGCGGACCCCTAATGAAAAACTGTTTTTT
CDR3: CASRRTPNEKLFF

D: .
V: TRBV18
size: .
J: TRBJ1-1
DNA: TGTGCCAGCTCACTCCGGACAGAGATGAACACTGAAGCTTTCTTT
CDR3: CASSLRTEMNTEAFF

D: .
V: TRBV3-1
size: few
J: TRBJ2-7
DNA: TGTGCCAGCAGCTACACGGGGGACGAGCAGTACTTC
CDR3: CASSYTGDEQYF

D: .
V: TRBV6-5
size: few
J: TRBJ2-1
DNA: TGTGCCAGCAGTAACACAGGGATGGGACAGTTCTTC
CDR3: CASSNTGMGQFF

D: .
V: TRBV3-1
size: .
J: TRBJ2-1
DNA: TGTGCCAGCAGCCCGAACAGATTAAGCTCCTACAATGAGCAGTTCTTC
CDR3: CASSPNRLSSYNEQFF

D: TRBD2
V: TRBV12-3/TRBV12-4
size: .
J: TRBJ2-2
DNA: TGTGCCTGCAGTTTAGCCCCTCTTAGCGCGGGAGGGGACACCGGGGAGCTGTTTTTT
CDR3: CACSLAPLSAGGDTGELFF

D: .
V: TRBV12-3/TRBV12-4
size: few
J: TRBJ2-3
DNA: TGTGCCAGCAGTTTGGCCGCAGGTACGCAGTATTTT
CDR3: CASSLAAGTQYF

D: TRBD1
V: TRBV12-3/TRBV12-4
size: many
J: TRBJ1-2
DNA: TGTGCCAGCAGTTTAGCCACAGGGGCTGGCTACACCTTC
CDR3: CASSLATGAGYTF

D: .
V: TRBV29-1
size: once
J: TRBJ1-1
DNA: TGCAGCGGAGAAGAAGCGAACACTGAAGCTTTCTTT
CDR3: CSGEEANTEAFF

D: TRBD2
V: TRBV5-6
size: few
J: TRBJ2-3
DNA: TGTGCCAGCAGCTTTTGGCGGGGGGGCCGTTTTGATACGCAGTATTTT
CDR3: CASSFWRGGRFDTQYF

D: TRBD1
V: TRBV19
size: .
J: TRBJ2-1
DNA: TGTGCCAGTAGTATGGCAGGGGGTGATGAGCAGTTCTTC
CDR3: CASSMAGGDEQFF

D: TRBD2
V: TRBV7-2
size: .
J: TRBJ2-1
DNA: TGTGCCAGCAGCTTAGCGCGGACTAGCGGGACCCGGCAATACAATGAGCAGTTCTTC
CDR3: CASSLARTSGTRQYNEQFF

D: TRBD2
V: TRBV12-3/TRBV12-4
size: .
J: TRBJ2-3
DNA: TGTGCCAGCAGTGGTAGCGGGGGGAATACAGATACGCAGTATTTT
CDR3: CASSGSGGNTDTQYF

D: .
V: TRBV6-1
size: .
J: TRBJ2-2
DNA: TGTGCCAGCAAAGAAGTTAGCGGAGCGAACACCGGGGAGCTGTTTTTT
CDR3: CASKEVSGANTGELFF

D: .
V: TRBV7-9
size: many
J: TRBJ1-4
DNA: TGTGCCAGCAGCTTAGATACAACTCGTGAAAAACTGTTTTTT
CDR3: CASSLDTTREKLFF

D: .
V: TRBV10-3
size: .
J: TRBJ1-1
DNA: TGTGCCATCAGAGGAGGGGGGCATTCGTACACTGAAGCTTTCTTT
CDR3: CAIRGGGHSYTEAFF

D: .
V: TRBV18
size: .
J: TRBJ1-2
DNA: TGTGCCAGCTCACCATCAGGATTCACATATGGCTACACCTTC
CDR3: CASSPSGFTYGYTF

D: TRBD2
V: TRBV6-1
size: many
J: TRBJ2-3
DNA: TGTGCCAGCAGGTCTTCTGGACTAGCGGGAGTTGCAGATACGCAGTATTTT
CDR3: CASRSSGLAGVADTQYF

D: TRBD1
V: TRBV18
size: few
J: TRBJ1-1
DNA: TGTGCCAGCTCACCAAGGACAGGGGGCGGGGGCATGAACACTGAAGCTTTCTTT
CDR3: CASSPRTGGGGMNTEAFF

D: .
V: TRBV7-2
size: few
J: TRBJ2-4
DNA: TGTGCCAGCAGCTTGGGTTTTTTAGCCAAAAACATTCAGTACTTC
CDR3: CASSLGFLAKNIQYF

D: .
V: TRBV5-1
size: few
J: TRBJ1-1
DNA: TGCGCCAGCAGCGCCCGACGGTTGGCGGAAGCTTTCTTT
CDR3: CASSARRLAEAFF

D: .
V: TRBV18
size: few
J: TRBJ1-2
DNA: TGTGCCAGCTCACCAATCGAGACCGACTATGGCTACACCTTC
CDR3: CASSPIETDYGYTF

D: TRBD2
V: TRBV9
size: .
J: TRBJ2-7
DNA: TGTGCCAGCAGCGACCAAGCCTCCGGGGGGGTTCCTACCGAGCAGTACTTC
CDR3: CASSDQASGGVPTEQYF

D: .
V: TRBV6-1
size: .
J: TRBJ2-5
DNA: TGTGCCAGCACTTCTAGCCAGAAAGAGACCCAGTACTTC
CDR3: CASTSSQKETQYF

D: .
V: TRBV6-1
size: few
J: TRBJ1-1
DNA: TGTGCCAGCAGGGAGGACGGGAACACTGAAGCTTTCTTT
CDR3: CASREDGNTEAFF

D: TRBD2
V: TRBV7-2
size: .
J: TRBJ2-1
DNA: TGTGCCAGCAGCTTAGGCGGGACTAGCGGAGTCTACAATGAGCAGTTCTTC
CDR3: CASSLGGTSGVYNEQFF

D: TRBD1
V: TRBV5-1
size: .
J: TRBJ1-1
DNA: TGCGCCAGCAGCACACCCCGGGACAGTGAGGGGGACACTGAAGTTTTCTTT
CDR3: CASSTPRDSEGDTEVFF

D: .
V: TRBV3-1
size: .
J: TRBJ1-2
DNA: TGTGCCAGCAGCCAATTTGGCGGAGCCCTGAACTATGGCTACACCTTC
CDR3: CASSQFGGALNYGYTF

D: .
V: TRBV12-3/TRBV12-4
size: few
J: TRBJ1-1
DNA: TGTGCCAGCACTCACGGGGGCAGAAGCACTGAAGCTTTCTTT
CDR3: CASTHGGRSTEAFF

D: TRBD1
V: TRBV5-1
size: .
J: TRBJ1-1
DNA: TGCGCCAGCAGCTTGGAGGCAGGGGGTACGGCTTTCTTT
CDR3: CASSLEAGGTAFF

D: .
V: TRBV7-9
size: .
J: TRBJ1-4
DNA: TGTGCCAGCAGCACGACCTCGGCGGATAATGAAAAACTGTTTTTT
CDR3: CASSTTSADNEKLFF

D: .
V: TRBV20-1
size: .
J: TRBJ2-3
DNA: TGCAGTGCTAGAGATCTAGGAGATACGCAGTATTTT
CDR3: CSARDLGDTQYF

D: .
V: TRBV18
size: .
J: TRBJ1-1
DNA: TGTGCCAGCTCAAAGACCTCAAATGATGCGTCCCGGATGGCTGAAGCTTTCTTT
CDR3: CASSKTSNDASRMAEAFF

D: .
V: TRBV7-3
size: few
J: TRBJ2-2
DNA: TGTGCCAGCACCGTCACAGGGCCAGGGGAGCTGTTTTTT
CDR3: CASTVTGPGELFF

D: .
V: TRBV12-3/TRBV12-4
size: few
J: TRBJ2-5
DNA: TGTGCCAGCAGTTTAGAGTGGGAGCAGTACTTC
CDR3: CASSLEWEQYF